This TCR beta chain was identified during a study of cytomegalovirus exposure and HLA in healthy donors. Study-wide results and limits: Cytomegalovirus association was assigned to about 150 TCR beta chains. The study had only CMV serostatus as immune exposure information. Follow-up analysis later connected one missense variant in DCLRE1C with trimming of TCR beta V- and J-genes.

A note on this clone: The antigen is unknown.

Use of 60 Vbeta and 13 Jbeta primers characterized the PCR. Libraries were prepared by immunoSEQ multiplex PCR; TCRdb keeps only in-frame clonotypes and omits some of them. In all, the sample yields roughly 200,000 clones. The sample taken for sequencing was PBMCs. The source is a girl aged 2 to 9 in good health and CMV-seropositive.

The CDR3 region is CASSPIQGGYGYTF. The CDR3 nucleotides read TGTGCCAGCAGCCCTATACAGGGTGGCTATGGCTACACCTTC. The chain couples TRBV6-5 to TRBJ1-2, with a possible D match to TRBD1 (6 bases). CDR1 and CDR2 from the germline V gene are MNHEY and SVGAGI. Trimming shortened V by 6 bases and J by 4 bases, and 15 bases separated the two germline ends. CDR3 length equals 14 residues.